These 12 T cell receptor beta chains share one sample of origin, sequenced in a study of blood T cell repertoires in COVID-19. Some clones are missing from TCRdb's copy, which holds only in-frame ones; the method was immunoSEQ multiplex PCR. The sample contains about 220,000 clones, approximately 90% of which appear only once. Specimen: PBMCs or T cells enriched from blood (not recorded which). Source of these receptors: a woman aged 35 to 49 with acute COVID-19.

The rearrangement joins TRBV24-1 to TRBJ2-2, with a weak D call TRBD1 (6 bases). CDR1 and CDR2 (germline): KGHDR, SFDVKD. The CDR3 has 18 amino acids. V lost 4 bases and J 5 bases, leaving 22 bases between the germline ends. CDR3 DNA sequence: TGTGCCACCAGTGACATCGGTTGGGCAGGGGAAGGGACCGGGGAGCTGTTTTTT. This encodes CATSDIGWAGEGTGELFF.

This chain links TRBV4-1 with TRBJ2-3; D remains unclear. From germline, CDR1 is MGHRA and CDR2 YSYEKL. V gave up 2 bases and J gave up 6 bases, with 9 bases separating them. This CDR3 region has 13 residues. CDR3 loop: CASSQSHLDTQYF. CDR3 in DNA: TGCGCCAGCAGCCAAAGCCACCTTGATACGCAGTATTTT.

The chain recombines TRBV7-9 with TRBJ1-3; D is possibly TRBD1 (5 bases). This CDR3 contains 14 residues. Germline V gene data show CDR1 as SEHNR and CDR2 as FQNEAQ (reference sequence). V lost 5 bases and J 4 bases, leaving 12 bases between the germline ends. The CDR3 sequence: CASSATGSGNTIYF. CDR3 DNA: TGTGCCAGCAGCGCCACAGGATCCGGAAACACCATATATTTT.

The chain carries TRBV7-8 and TRBJ1-4; 12 nucleotides match TRBD1. Germline CDR1 SGHVS, CDR2 FQNEAQ. V shed 6 bases and J 2 bases; nucleotides not matched to a gene: 1. The CDR3 loop spans 15 amino acids. The CDR3 loop is CASRGQGATNEKLFF. DNA of the CDR3: TGTGCCAGCAGGGGACAGGGGGCGACTAATGAAAAACTGTTTTTT.

The V gene is TRBV29-1, the J gene TRBJ2-3, with D possibly TRBD1 on 6 matching bases. The CDR3 covers 13 residues. Germline loops: CDR1 SQVTM, CDR2 ANQGSEA. Trimming left V 7 bases short and J 1 base short, with 12 bases between. CDR3 protein: CSGDEGGTDTQYF. CDR3 in DNA: TGCAGCGGAGACGAGGGGGGCACAGATACGCAGTATTTT.

V is TRBV27 and J is TRBJ1-6; 10 bases match TRBD1. This CDR3 region has 14 residues. CDR1 MNHEY and CDR2 SMNVEV come from the germline V gene (reference sequence). V trimming: 6 bases; J trimming: 10 bases; junction bases outside the gene matches: 6. The CDR3 sequence is CASSDRGHRSPLHF. The CDR3 nucleotides are TGTGCCAGCAGCGACAGGGGGCACAGGTCACCCCTCCACTTT.

This clone was picked up a small number of times. This rearrangement joins TRBV4-1 to TRBJ1-5, with 8 bases fitting TRBD1. The ends lost 0 bases at V and 2 bases at J; junction bases unmatched: 9. Germline CDR1 and CDR2: MGHRA and YSYEKL. CDR3 size: 18 residues. The CDR3 here is CASSQDSYSTGGNQPQHF. In DNA, the CDR3 is TGCGCCAGCAGCCAAGATTCTTATTCGACAGGGGGCAATCAGCCCCAGCATTTT.

The chain recombines TRBV29-1 with TRBJ2-2; 10 nucleotides line up with TRBD1. The CDR3 loop spans 13 amino acids. The junction had 6 bases not matched to a gene; V was cut back by 7 bases and J by 7 bases. Germline CDR1 SQVTM, CDR2 ANQGSEA. The CDR3 region is CSGQGARVGELFF. CDR3 DNA sequence: TGCAGCGGACAGGGGGCCCGGGTCGGGGAGCTGTTTTTT.

This clone was detected only once. The chain employs TRBV29-1 and TRBJ1-2, with 7 bases fitting TRBD1. CDR3 length: 13 residues. Germline-derived CDR1 and CDR2 are SQVTM and ANQGSEA. V shed 7 bases and J 4 bases; nucleotides not matched to a gene: 9. In DNA, the CDR3 is TGCAGCGCTGCCGGGACAGCGATCTATGGCTACACCTTC. It codes for CSAAGTAIYGYTF.

This chain uses TRBV29-1 with TRBJ1-1; weak D call: TRBD1 (6 bases). Trimming left V 6 bases short and J 3 bases short, with 14 bases between. CDR1 and CDR2 from the germline V gene are SQVTM and ANQGSEA. This CDR3 region has 13 residues. CDR3 nucleotides: TGCAGCGTAACGACAGGTTACGACACTGAAGCTTTCTTT. Residues: CSVTTGYDTEAFF. Full variable domain (rest looked up from reference TRBV29-1 and TRBJ1-1): SAVISQKPSRDICQRGTSLTIQCQVDSQVTMMFWYRQQPGQSLTLIATANQGSEATYESGFVIDKFPISRPNLTFSTLTVSNMSPEDSSIYLCSVTTGYDTEAFFGQGTRLTVV.

The chain has TRBV3-1 (or the pseudogene TRBV3-2) and TRBJ2-2; 9 bases match TRBD1. V was clipped by 4 bases and J by 4 bases; unmatched bases: 1. Germline V gene sequence: CDR1 LGHDT, CDR2 YNNKEL (reference sequence). CDR3 length: 14 amino acids. The CDR3 loop reads CASSPTGGTGELFF. CDR3 nucleotides: TGTGCCAGCAGCCCGACAGGGGGCACCGGGGAGCTGTTTTTT.

The chain employs TRBV29-1 and TRBJ2-6; D gene uncertain. V was shortened by 4 bases and J by 0 bases, with 4 bases between the two germline ends. The CDR3 consists of 13 residues. Per the germline V gene, CDR1 is SQVTM and CDR2 is ANQGSEA. The CDR3 DNA is TGCAGCGTTGCGGTCTCTGGGGCCAACGTCCTGACTTTC. Protein sequence: CSVAVSGANVLTF.